The clone carrying this T cell receptor (beta chain) was counted only a few times. Antigen unknown. The use of a sample-barcoded 5' primer and a J-beta primer mix characterized a second PCR of about 7 to 12 cycles. Per sample, CDR3-containing paired-end reads numbered at least 2.5 million. MiXCR, run by TCRdb on the 5' RACE reads, gives a single entry per CDR3 protein. This table holds over 700,000 distinct CDR3 sequences, about 53% found once. This specimen belongs to a study of blood T cells in healthy people across ages. Findings and limits, study-wide: Higher naive T cell percentage went strongly together with higher TCR beta diversity.

V dropped 4 bases and J dropped 0; count of bases not matched to a gene: 13. Germline assignment: CDR1 SQVTM and CDR2 ANQGSEA. The CDR3 sequence is 18 residues long. The origin of this receptor is a man older than 75 in good health. The material sequenced was blood. This rearrangement joins TRBV29-1 to TRBJ2-1; 9 bases map to TRBD2. CDR3 sequence reads: CSVAGIGGSGSSYNEQFF. The CDR3 DNA reads as TGCAGCGTTGCTGGGATAGGGGGTAGCGGGAGCTCCTACAATGAGCAGTTCTTC.